The 5 T cell receptor beta chains below all came from one sample that was sequenced in a study of spatial heterogeneity in lung cancer. TCRdb processed the 5' RACE reads anew with MiXCR; each CDR3 protein has one entry. The repertoire holds fewer than 100,000 distinct CDR3 sequences, roughly 21% seen once, with less than 25% in the top ten. Time point reported: blood at routine non-recurrence follow-up after resection. The source was PBMCs, collected at follow-up. These receptor sequences come from a male donor with early-stage non-small cell lung cancer.

The chain carries TRBV20-1 and TRBJ2-3, with 9 bases aligning to TRBD2. Germline V lookup: CDR1 DFQATT, CDR2 SNEGSKA (reference sequence). The CDR3 has 16 amino acids. J lost 0 bases, V lost 3 bases, and 7 bases had no gene match. This chain's CDR3 is CSASRLAGGSTDTQYF. The CDR3 nucleotides are TGCAGTGCTAGCAGACTCGCGGGGGGGAGCACAGATACGCAGTATTTT.

Written as DNA, the CDR3 is TGCGCCAGCAGTGTTAGGGGACTGAACACCGGGGAGCTGTTTTTT. Amino acid sequence: CASSVRGLNTGELFF. V is TRBV10-2 and J is TRBJ2-2; D perhaps matches TRBD2 (6 bases). This CDR3 has 15 residues. V was trimmed by 4 bases and J by 1 base, leaving 10 bases between them. CDR1 WSHSY and CDR2 SAAADI come from the germline V gene.

In this sample, this clonotype turned up a few times. The rearrangement links TRBV6-5 to TRBJ2-7, with 10 bases aligning to TRBD1. Losses at the gene ends were 4 bases for V and 4 bases for J; bases not matched to a gene: 7. The CDR3 is 15 amino acids. CDR1 is MNHEY and CDR2 is SVGAGI in the germline V gene. CDR3 in amino acids: CASSSPGQGRYEQYF. The CDR3 coding sequence is TGTGCCAGCAGTTCACCGGGACAGGGGAGGTACGAGCAGTACTTC.

The gene calls are TRBV12-3 or TRBV12-4 and TRBJ2-1; no reliable D call. This CDR3 has 13 residues. The V and J ends lost 2 bases and 10 bases respectively, with 12 bases between them. The CDR3, as DNA: TGTGCCAGCAGTTTATTTGGCAGCGCGGAGCAGTTCTTC. This encodes CASSLFGSAEQFF.

There are a few counts of this clonotype. Written as DNA, the CDR3 is TGCGCCAGCAGCTTGGACAGGGTTGGCGAGCAGTACTTC. It specifies CASSLDRVGEQYF. V usage is TRBV5-1 and J usage is TRBJ2-7; tentative D call: TRBD1 (6 bases). Germline V CDR1 and CDR2: SGHRS, YFSETQ. CDR3 size: 13 residues. Trimming took off 0 bases at V and 6 bases at J, with 10 bases between the two ends.